Below are 30 T cell receptor beta chains sequenced from a single sample in a study of early T cells in non-severe SARS-CoV-2 infection (dated by TCRdb to about 2021). The library was built by means of 5' RACE. This sample was sequenced with a NextSeq 500. The public reads were reanalyzed by TCRdb: fastp trimming at Q25, MiXCR alignment, in-frame beta chains only. Records with the same CDR3 protein are collapsed into one entry carrying the most frequent genes and DNA. This sample comprises 65,000 to 90,000 distinct CDR3 sequences, 12% of them detected only once. Approximately 5% of the sample is taken by the ten largest. The sequenced sample consisted of whole blood. These receptors originate from an adult who was a healthcare worker with PCR-confirmed SARS-CoV-2 infection or an uninfected control (not recorded which).

This clonotype was counted ten times or more. This sequence joins TRBV7-8 and TRBJ2-1; weak D call: TRBD2 (6 bases). Germline CDR1 reads SGHVS; CDR2 reads FQNEAQ. Trimming pared 2 bases from V and 14 bases from J, leaving 16 bases between. The CDR3 covers 13 residues. In DNA, the CDR3 is TGTGCCAGCAGCTTATCTCTCCGGGGAGGAGAGTTCTTC. It is translated as CASSLSLRGGEFF.

There are many counts of this clonotype. The chain recombines TRBV5-1 with TRBJ1-2; the D gene is possibly TRBD1 (5 bases). Germline CDR1 reads SGHRS; CDR2 reads YFSETQ. The CDR3 runs 15 residues. V was trimmed by 3 bases and J by 8 bases, leaving 20 bases between them. The CDR3 DNA follows: TGCGCCAGCAGCTCCCTAGGCTCTTCCGGGGACGGCTACACCTTC. Amino acid sequence: CASSSLGSSGDGYTF.

Only a few counts were recorded for this clonotype. The chain recombines TRBV4-2 with TRBJ1-1; TRBD1 might be the D (6 bases). Trimming left V 2 bases short and J 4 bases short, with 14 bases between. This CDR3 spans 15 amino acids. The V gene's germline CDR1 is LGHNA and CDR2 YNFKEQ. DNA of the CDR3: TGTGCCAGCAGCCAAATGGGGGCGTCCAGCACTGAAGCTTTCTTT. Protein: CASSQMGASSTEAFF.

The V gene is TRBV7-9, the J gene TRBJ2-5; possibly TRBD2 for D (5 bases). CDR1 and CDR2 (germline): SEHNR, FQNEAQ (reference sequence). The CDR3 sequence is 14 residues long. V was cut by 0 bases and J by 5 bases, with 10 bases left in between. CDR3 nucleotide sequence: TGTGCCAGCAGCTTAGCGCTTCTAGCCGAGACCCAGTACTTC. Translated: CASSLALLAETQYF.

This clonotype occurred a few times. The genes are TRBV4-1 and TRBJ2-2, with unresolved D. V was trimmed by 1 base and J by 0 bases, leaving 18 bases between them. This CDR3 has 19 amino acids. CDR1 and CDR2 (germline): MGHRA, YSYEKL. In nucleotides, the CDR3 is TGCGCCAGCAGCCAAGTATGGGCGACCGGTGAGACGAACACCGGGGAGCTGTTTTTT. Translation gives CASSQVWATGETNTGELFF.

The V gene is TRBV29-1, the J gene TRBJ2-7; D is undetermined. V was clipped by 3 bases and J by 6 bases, with 12 bases between them. This CDR3 region has 12 residues. Germline loops: CDR1 SQVTM, CDR2 ANQGSEA. The DNA of the CDR3 is TGCAGCGTTGAGGGTGGAGCCACCGAGCAGTACTTC. Protein: CSVEGGATEQYF.

This clonotype was seen more than once but under ten times. The rearrangement joins TRBV7-6 to TRBJ2-1; 7 nucleotides line up with TRBD2. The CDR3 loop spans 16 amino acids. The V and J ends lost 4 bases and 3 bases, in that order; junction bases with no gene match: 9. Looked up from germline, CDR1 is SGHVS and CDR2 is FNYEAQ. CDR3 DNA sequence: TGTGCCAGCAGCTCTCTTACTAGCGACCACTACAATGAGCAGTTCTTC. Residues: CASSSLTSDHYNEQFF.

The CDR3 sequence: CASSLEANVLTF. CDR3 DNA sequence: TGTGCCAGCAGCTTAGAGGCCAACGTCCTGACTTTC. The chain has TRBV7-8 and TRBJ2-6; no clear D gene. Trimming shortened V by 1 base and J by 6 bases, and 1 base separated the two germline ends. The CDR3 spans 12 residues. CDR1 and CDR2 from the germline V gene are SGHVS and FQNEAQ.

The table lists this clonotype with a few counts. This rearrangement joins TRBV7-3 to TRBJ2-3; D assignment may be TRBD1 or TRBD2 (5 bases each). V was trimmed by 7 bases and J by 4 bases, leaving 12 bases between them. The CDR3 sequence is 13 residues long. Germline values: CDR1 SGHTA, CDR2 FQGTGA. CDR3 coding DNA: TGTGCCAGCAACGAGGGGCCAGCAGATACGCAGTATTTT. Residues: CASNEGPADTQYF. Full variable domain (missing parts from reference TRBV7-3 and TRBJ2-3): GAGVSQTPSNKVTEKGKYVELRCDPISGHTALYWYRQSLGQGPEFLIYFQGTGAADDSGLPNDRFFAVRPEGSVSTLKIQRTERGDSAVYLCASNEGPADTQYFGPGTRLTVL.

The chain employs TRBV19 and TRBJ2-3; 10 nucleotides align to TRBD2. Losses at the gene ends were 3 bases for V and 2 bases for J; bases not matched to a gene: 2. The CDR3 covers 15 residues. CDR1 is LNHDA and CDR2 is SQIVND in the germline V gene (reference sequence). The CDR3 DNA reads as TGTGCCAGTAGTATTAGCGGGAGGACCACAGATACGCAGTATTTT. Its translation: CASSISGRTTDTQYF.

This clonotype was recorded a few times. This rearrangement joins TRBV6-1 to TRBJ2-1, with unresolved D. Looked up from germline, CDR1 is MNHNS and CDR2 is SASEGT. V dropped 6 bases and J dropped 4 bases, with 4 bases sitting between them. This CDR3 is built from 11 residues. The CDR3, as DNA: TGTGCCAGCAGGGAGTACAATGAGCAGTTCTTC. Translation: CASREYNEQFF.

This clonotype has at least ten counts. This sequence joins TRBV19 and TRBJ1-5; TRBD1 aligns across 8 bases. The germline CDR1 and CDR2 sequences are LNHDA and SQIVND (reference sequence). The CDR3 totals 18 residues. V lost 5 bases and J lost 0; bases outside the gene matches: 12. The CDR3 loop reads CASSPDRVTLYSNQPQHF. The CDR3 DNA follows: TGTGCCAGTAGTCCGGACAGGGTGACCCTTTATAGCAATCAGCCCCAGCATTTT. Combining the CDR3 with reference TRBV19 and TRBJ1-5 gives the whole variable domain DGGITQSPKYLFRKEGQNVTLSCEQNLNHDAMYWYRQDPGQGLRLIYYSQIVNDFQKGDIAEGYSVSREKKESFPLTVTSAQKNPTAFYLCASSPDRVTLYSNQPQHFGDGTRLSIL.

Many counts were recorded for this clonotype. The chain combines TRBV4-1 with TRBJ2-1, with TRBD1 identical over 7 bases. CDR1 is MGHRA and CDR2 is YSYEKL in the germline V gene. J lost 15 bases, V lost 3 bases, and 11 bases had no gene match. The CDR3 totals 13 residues. In DNA, the CDR3 is TGCGCCAGCAGCCACCCTTTGACAGGGATGGTGTTCTTC. Protein product: CASSHPLTGMVFF.

This clonotype was observed many times. The genes are TRBV7-9 and TRBJ1-4, with D maybe TRBD1 (6 bases). The germline V and J ends were trimmed by 6 bases and 3 bases, with 11 bases remaining between them. Germline CDR1 is SEHNR and CDR2 is FQNEAQ (reference sequence). CDR3 length: 14 amino acids. CDR3 protein: CASRRDTSNEKLFF. CDR3 in DNA: TGTGCCAGCAGGCGGGACACCTCTAATGAAAAACTGTTTTTT.

This clonotype appeared a few times. The chain is built from TRBV12-3 or TRBV12-4 and TRBJ1-1, with unresolved D. V lost 4 bases and J lost 10, with 13 bases in between. There are 12 residues in the CDR3. The DNA for the CDR3 is TGTGCCAGCAGTTCCCCAGACTTACCAGCTTTCTTT. Translating gives CASSSPDLPAFF.

The V gene is TRBV12-3 or TRBV12-4, the J gene TRBJ2-7, with D perhaps matching TRBD2 (6 bases). The CDR3 runs 15 residues. V was clipped by 5 bases and J by 6 bases, with 20 bases between them. The CDR3 spells CASSLTGTAPLEQYF. CDR3 DNA: TGTGCCAGCAGTCTAACCGGGACTGCCCCTCTCGAGCAGTACTTC.

The chain links TRBV5-1 to TRBJ1-4, with TRBD1 identical over 7 bases. The CDR3 runs to 15 residues. V lost 9 bases and J lost 2; bases outside the gene matches: 10. Germline assignment: CDR1 SGHRS and CDR2 YFSETQ. CDR3 in amino acids: CATAQGRGTNEKLFF. The CDR3 nucleotides are TGCGCCACGGCACAGGGGCGGGGGACTAATGAAAAACTGTTTTTT.

At least ten counts were recorded for this clonotype. This sequence joins TRBV11-2 and TRBJ2-2; weak D call: TRBD2 (5 bases). The CDR3 runs 16 residues. The V end was cut by 6 bases, the J end by 1 base, with 15 bases between. Germline V lookup: CDR1 SGHAT, CDR2 FQNNGV. The CDR3 here is CASSLRGLQNTGELFF. The DNA for the CDR3 is TGTGCCAGCAGTTTGAGAGGGCTCCAGAACACCGGGGAGCTGTTTTTT.

This clonotype was counted at least ten times. This sequence joins TRBV5-1 and TRBJ1-5; the D gene is possibly TRBD1 (5 bases). CDR3 length: 16 residues. In germline, CDR1 is SGHRS, CDR2 YFSETQ. The V end lost 4 bases, the J end lost 0 bases, and 14 bases lay between the germline ends. CDR3 protein: CASSTGTGNSNQPQHF. The CDR3 DNA is TGCGCCAGCAGCACGGGGACGGGAAATAGCAATCAGCCCCAGCATTTT.

The chain uses TRBV19 and TRBJ1-5, with D tentatively TRBD1 (5 bases). The ends were cut back, 2 bases at V and 7 bases at J, with 18 bases in the middle. Germline V CDR1 and CDR2: LNHDA, SQIVND (reference sequence). This CDR3 is 16 amino acids long. CDR3 residues: CASSISLRGRGQPQHF. CDR3 coding DNA: TGTGCCAGTAGTATAAGTTTGAGGGGTAGAGGCCAGCCCCAGCATTTT.

This clonotype was seen repeatedly, ten times or more. V gene TRBV28 combines with J gene TRBJ2-3; no definite D call. The CDR3 has 12 amino acids. V dropped 4 bases and J dropped 7 bases, with 9 bases sitting between them. Germline values: CDR1 MDHEN, CDR2 SYDVKM. CDR3 DNA sequence: TGTGCCAGCAGTTCCGCCCGATATACGCAGTATTTT. It codes for CASSSARYTQYF.

This sequence joins TRBV7-9 and TRBJ2-1; possible D gene TRBD2, 5 bases. This CDR3 contains 15 residues. The ends were cut back, 0 bases at V and 6 bases at J, with 12 bases in the middle. Germline-derived CDR1 and CDR2 are SEHNR and FQNEAQ (reference sequence). The CDR3 loop reads CASSLAAGDPNEQFF. The CDR3 nucleotides are TGTGCCAGCAGCTTAGCGGCCGGGGATCCCAATGAGCAGTTCTTC.

This chain links TRBV15 with TRBJ1-1; D may be TRBD1 (6 bases). Germline loops: CDR1 LNHNV, CDR2 YYDKDF (reference sequence). This CDR3 spans 15 amino acids. With 8 bases removed from V and 5 bases from J, the gap between germline ends came to 21 bases. Here the CDR3 reads CATSRTATGGTEAFF. The CDR3 DNA sequence: TGTGCCACCTCCCGGACAGCCACAGGAGGGACTGAAGCTTTCTTT.

This chain uses TRBV21-1 with TRBJ1-1. TRBV21-1 is marked as a pseudogene. The CDR3 is made up of 8 amino acids. This CDR3 is CASGEAFF. In nucleotides, the CDR3 is TGTGCCAGCGGGGAAGCTTTCTTT.

The rearrangement uses TRBV19 and TRBJ2-7; D perhaps matches TRBD2 (7 bases). Trimming took 3 bases from V and 3 from J, leaving 12 bases between them. The CDR3 contains 14 residues. Germline CDR1 reads LNHDA; CDR2 reads SQIVND (reference sequence). CDR3 sequence (DNA): TGTGCCAGTAGTATGGGGGAGGGGGTCTACGAGCAGTACTTC. Its translation is CASSMGEGVYEQYF.

This clonotype showed up just a few times. The J gene is TRBJ1-3, the V gene TRBV10-3; 8 nucleotides align to TRBD1. Trimming cost V 6 bases and J 2 bases; bases outside gene matches: 3. Germline lookup yields CDR1 ENHRY and CDR2 SYGVKD. The CDR3 runs to 14 residues. In DNA form, the CDR3 reads TGTGCCATCAGGGGACAGGAACCTGGAAACACCATATATTTT. Translated, it gives CAIRGQEPGNTIYF.

This clonotype was counted a few times. The V call is TRBV29-1, the J call TRBJ2-1; no clear D gene. Germline CDR1 is SQVTM and CDR2 is ANQGSEA. The CDR3 totals 16 residues. V was pared by 3 bases and J by 6 bases, with 21 bases between. CDR3 nucleotides: TGCAGCGTTGAGTTCCGGGTCCGGCTCACACGCAATGAGCAGTTCTTC. As protein: CSVEFRVRLTRNEQFF.

This clonotype was counted between two and nine times. The rearrangement joins TRBV30 to TRBJ2-7; D gene unclear. The CDR3 has 13 residues. The germline CDR1 and CDR2 sequences are GTSNPN and SVGIG (reference sequence). V shed 3 bases and J shed 3 bases, with 12 bases lying between them. CDR3 coding DNA: TGTGCCTGGAGCTCTCCCAATCACTACGAGCAGTACTTC. It translates to CAWSSPNHYEQYF.

This clonotype has at least ten counts. The chain uses TRBV6-2 or TRBV6-3 and TRBJ1-5, with 7 bases aligning to TRBD1. The CDR3 covers 15 residues. Per the germline V gene, CDR1 is MNHEY and CDR2 is SVGEGT. V was clipped by 4 bases and J by 7 bases; unmatched bases: 10. DNA of the CDR3: TGTGCCAGCAGTTCCAGGGACAGCCGAGGGCAGCCCCAGCATTTT. Translated: CASSSRDSRGQPQHF.

V and J are TRBV11-2 and TRBJ2-3; the match to TRBD2 covers 9 bases. Trimming at V came to 4 bases and at J to 5 bases, leaving 13 bases not matched to a gene. There are 17 residues in the CDR3. The germline gives CDR1 SGHAT, CDR2 FQNNGV. This CDR3 is CASSSPASGRSEDTQYF. The CDR3 DNA reads as TGTGCCAGCAGCTCCCCCGCCAGCGGGAGGTCGGAAGATACGCAGTATTTT. Together with reference TRBV11-2 and TRBJ2-3, the CDR3 gives the full variable domain: EAGVAQSPRYKIIEKRQSVAFWCNPISGHATLYWYQQILGQGPKLLIQFQNNGVVDDSQLPKDRFSAERLKGVDSTLKIQPAKLEDSAVYLCASSSPASGRSEDTQYFGPGTRLTVL.